Each of the 32 T cell receptor beta chains below was sequenced from the same sample in a study of T cell responses to AZD1222 COVID-19 vaccine. Sequenced by immunoSEQ multiplex PCR; TCRdb stores in-frame clones only, minus some. The sample holds about 140,000 clones, about 90% seen once. The sample consisted of peripheral blood, taken 28 days after the second AZD1222 dose. Receptors originate from an adult who received the AZD1222 COVID-19 vaccine.

The CDR3 DNA reads TGTGCCAGTAGTATAATTGTGGGGTCTGGGGCCAACGTCCTGACTTTC. It specifies CASSIIVGSGANVLTF. The chain employs TRBV19 and TRBJ2-6; no definite D call. The CDR3 loop spans 16 amino acids. V lost 2 bases, J lost 1 base, and 9 bases lay in between. Germline loops: CDR1 LNHDA, CDR2 SQIVND (reference sequence).

This clone was detected only a few times. The rearrangement links TRBV4-1 to TRBJ1-6; D uncertain. The CDR3 is made up of 16 amino acids. Germline CDR1 reads MGHRA; CDR2 reads YSYEKL. Trimming pared 5 bases from V and 5 bases from J, leaving 16 bases between. This chain's CDR3 is CASSTFSTADNSPLHF. The CDR3 DNA reads as TGCGCCAGCAGCACCTTTTCGACGGCCGATAATTCACCCCTCCACTTT.

The chain employs TRBV7-9 and TRBJ2-3, with D possibly matching TRBD2 (5 bases). This CDR3 spans 14 amino acids. Germline lookup yields CDR1 SEHNR and CDR2 FQNEAQ (reference sequence). V was trimmed by 8 bases and J by 5 bases, leaving 17 bases between them. The DNA of the CDR3 is TGTGCCAGCGACCGCGGAGGCTCGGAAGATACGCAGTATTTT. Translating it yields CASDRGGSEDTQYF.

For the CDR3, the DNA is TGTGCCAGTGCCGGGACAGGGGGCGACGAGCAGTACTTC. Its protein is CASAGTGGDEQYF. This rearrangement joins TRBV19 to TRBJ2-7; 12 bases align to TRBD1. This CDR3 comprises 13 residues. The germline V gene has CDR1 LNHDA and CDR2 SQIVND (reference sequence). V trimming: 8 bases; J trimming: 5 bases; junction bases outside the gene matches: 4.

The chain recombines TRBV5-1 with TRBJ1-4; D unresolved. The CDR3 length is 16 residues. Trimming took off 1 base at V and 4 bases at J, with 14 bases between the two ends. The germline V gene has CDR1 SGHRS and CDR2 YFSETQ. The CDR3 loop is CASSLTPADGNEKLFF. DNA for the CDR3: TGCGCCAGCAGCTTGACGCCCGCGGATGGTAATGAAAAACTGTTTTTT.

V gene TRBV2 combines with J gene TRBJ1-1; TRBD1 might be the D (6 bases). Deletions cut 6 bases from V and 6 bases from J, with 14 bases between. The CDR3 consists of 13 residues. CDR1 SNHLY and CDR2 FYNNEI come from the germline V gene. The CDR3 sequence: CASSGTNGAEAFF. The CDR3 DNA reads as TGTGCCAGCAGCGGGACAAATGGGGCTGAAGCTTTCTTT.

A single count supports this clone. The CDR3 loop is CASSYTVQGSEQYF. The CDR3 coding sequence is TGTGCCAGCAGTTACACTGTACAGGGATCCGAGCAGTACTTC. V gene TRBV6-5 combines with J gene TRBJ2-7, with a tentative D call TRBD1 (6 bases). Trimming removed 2 bases from V and 6 bases from J, with 14 bases in between. The CDR3 length is 14 residues. The germline V gene has CDR1 MNHEY and CDR2 SVGAGI.

This clone is medium-sized in the sample. The chain couples TRBV2 to TRBJ1-5; D ambiguous. Germline CDR1 is SNHLY and CDR2 is FYNNEI. The CDR3 consists of 12 residues. Trimming removed 5 bases at V and 3 bases at J, with 5 bases between. CDR3 sequence (DNA): TGTGCCAGCAGTCATCCCAATCAGCCCCAGCATTTT. Translation gives CASSHPNQPQHF.

CDR3 residues: CASSLIGGDQPQHF. CDR3 DNA sequence: TGTGCCAGCAGCCTCATCGGGGGCGATCAGCCCCAGCATTTT. The chain recombines TRBV6-2 or TRBV6-3 with TRBJ1-5; maybe TRBD1 (6 bases). The length of the CDR3 is 14 residues. Germline CDR1 is MNHEY and CDR2 is SVGEGT. V lost 6 bases to trimming and J lost 5 bases, with 14 bases between them.

The rearrangement links TRBV19 to TRBJ2-2; 10 nucleotides match TRBD2. CDR1 and CDR2 from the germline V gene are LNHDA and SQIVND (reference sequence). V lost 3 bases, J lost 5 bases, and 3 bases stayed unmatched. This CDR3 is built from 15 residues. The CDR3 sequence: CASSISSGGTGELFF. The CDR3 bases are TGTGCCAGTAGTATCTCTAGCGGGGGAACCGGGGAGCTGTTTTTT.

The chain couples TRBV6-1 to TRBJ1-2; D might be TRBD1 (5 bases). Germline V gives CDR1 MNHNS, CDR2 SASEGT. Trimming pared 3 bases from V and 4 bases from J, leaving 12 bases between. The CDR3 consists of 14 residues. For the CDR3, the DNA is TGTGCCAGCAGTGAGACAGCTGGTGGCTATGGCTACACCTTC. Translating gives CASSETAGGYGYTF.

This clone was observed once. The chain couples TRBV14 to TRBJ1-1, with D unresolved. V lost 0 bases to trimming and J lost 5 bases, with 10 bases between them. The CDR3 has 14 residues. The V gene's germline CDR1 is SGHDN and CDR2 FVKESK. In DNA, the CDR3 is TGTGCCAGCAGCCAAGATTCAGTGTTGACTGAAGCTTTCTTT. It specifies CASSQDSVLTEAFF.

The chain links TRBV3-1 (or the pseudogene TRBV3-2) to TRBJ2-6; D not certain. CDR3 length equals 16 residues. Germline values: CDR1 LGHDT, CDR2 YNNKEL (reference sequence). V lost 2 bases and J 0 bases, leaving 8 bases between the germline ends. The CDR3 region is CASSQQQGSGANVLTF. The DNA for the CDR3 is TGTGCCAGCAGCCAACAACAAGGCTCTGGGGCCAACGTCCTGACTTTC.

V and J are TRBV11-1 and TRBJ2-1; possibly TRBD2 for D (5 bases). Between the trimmed V and J ends, which lost 6 bases and 3 bases, there was a span of 15 bases. The CDR3 totals 15 residues. The germline V gene encodes CDR1 SGHAT and CDR2 FQDESV (reference sequence). CDR3 sequence: CASSSTGLDYNEQFF. The CDR3 DNA sequence: TGTGCCAGCAGTAGCACGGGGTTAGACTACAATGAGCAGTTCTTC.

The V call is TRBV9, the J call TRBJ1-1, with D perhaps matching TRBD1 (5 bases). The CDR3 consists of 15 residues. Germline CDR1 reads SGDLS; CDR2 reads YYNGEE. Trimming took off 0 bases at V and 0 bases at J, with 9 bases between the two ends. CDR3 residues: CASSVGTGLNTEAFF. CDR3 bases: TGTGCCAGCAGCGTAGGTACAGGCTTGAACACTGAAGCTTTCTTT.

The sample holds one count of this clone. CDR3 nucleotides: TGTGCCAGCAACCCAGCGGGGGCGAGCACAGATACGCAGTATTTT. Its translation is CASNPAGASTDTQYF. The rearrangement joins TRBV28 to TRBJ2-3; TRBD2 aligns across 8 bases. With V trimmed by 7 bases and J by 0 bases, 6 bases remained unmatched. CDR1 is MDHEN and CDR2 is SYDVKM in the germline V gene. The CDR3 sequence is 15 residues long.

The J gene is TRBJ1-3, the V gene TRBV25-1, with D hard to call. CDR3 length: 11 residues. Germline assignment: CDR1 MGHDK and CDR2 SYGVNS. The V gene lost 5 bases and the J gene lost 6 bases, with 5 bases spanning the gap. The CDR3 region has the DNA TGTGCCAGCAGTAACTCAAACACCATATATTTT. Its protein is CASSNSNTIYF.

The chain is built from TRBV30 and TRBJ2-2; 11 bases agree with TRBD2. This CDR3 comprises 16 residues. Losses at the gene ends were 0 bases for V and 5 bases for J; bases not matched to a gene: 5. The V gene's germline CDR1 is GTSNPN and CDR2 SVGIG (reference sequence). As DNA, the CDR3 is TGTGCCTGGAGTGTATCAACTAGCGGGAGAACCGGGGAGCTGTTTTTT. Translated, it gives CAWSVSTSGRTGELFF.

This chain links TRBV6-5 with TRBJ1-5; D remains ambiguous. The CDR3 runs 15 residues. V was clipped by 6 bases and J by 0 bases, with 12 bases between them. From germline, CDR1 is MNHEY and CDR2 SVGAGI. Here the CDR3 reads CASRAVGYSNQPQHF. The CDR3 bases are TGTGCCAGCAGGGCGGTGGGATATAGCAATCAGCCCCAGCATTTT.

The chain is built from TRBV14 and TRBJ2-5, with TRBD1 as a possible D gene (5 bases). Between the trimmed V and J ends, which lost 0 bases and 4 bases, there was a span of 18 bases. In germline, CDR1 is SGHDN, CDR2 FVKESK. The CDR3 runs 17 residues. The CDR3 region has the DNA TGTGCCAGCAGCCAAGATATTGGGGCGCGACTCATAGAGACCCAGTACTTC. It yields the protein CASSQDIGARLIETQYF.

This chain uses TRBV2 with TRBJ1-2, with no clear D. Trimming pared 4 bases from V and 2 bases from J, leaving 8 bases between. This CDR3 contains 13 residues. Germline loops: CDR1 SNHLY, CDR2 FYNNEI. The CDR3 protein is CASSVEGNYGYTF. The CDR3 nucleotides are TGTGCCAGCAGTGTCGAAGGGAACTATGGCTACACCTTC.

The table lists this clone with a few counts. The V and J genes are TRBV2 and TRBJ1-6; D ambiguous. Germline CDR1 reads SNHLY; CDR2 reads FYNNEI. CDR3 length: 15 residues. The ends were cut back, 6 bases at V and 9 bases at J, with 18 bases in the middle. The CDR3 DNA reads as TGTGCCAGCAGCCCCCAGGTCACCTCGGGTTCACCCCTCCACTTT. Translating gives CASSPQVTSGSPLHF. The entire variable domain, with the rest obtained from reference TRBV2 and TRBJ1-6, is as follows: EPEVTQTPSHQVTQMGQEVILRCVPISNHLYFYWYRQILGQKVEFLVSFYNNEISEKSEIFDDQFSVERPDGSNFTLKIRSTKLEDSAMYFCASSPQVTSGSPLHFGNGTRLTVT.

V and J are TRBV25-1 and TRBJ2-3, with D possibly matching TRBD1 (6 bases). The CDR3 sequence is 13 residues long. Germline CDR1 is MGHDK and CDR2 is SYGVNS. V dropped 7 bases and J dropped 0 bases, with 8 bases sitting between them. CDR3 in DNA: TGTGCCAGCATCGGACAGAGCACAGATACGCAGTATTTT. Its protein product is CASIGQSTDTQYF.

The V and J genes are TRBV28 and TRBJ2-2; D remains unclear. Germline V gene sequence: CDR1 MDHEN, CDR2 SYDVKM. This CDR3 has 13 amino acids. V was trimmed by 4 bases and J by 5 bases, leaving 8 bases between them. CDR3 residues: CASSSGWTGELFF. CDR3 nucleotides: TGTGCCAGCAGTTCCGGATGGACCGGGGAGCTGTTTTTT.

The genes are TRBV27 and TRBJ1-3; D is unclear. Trimming shortened V by 6 bases and J by 0 bases, and 12 bases separated the two germline ends. The V gene's germline CDR1 is MNHEY and CDR2 SMNVEV (reference sequence). The CDR3 spans 15 residues. CDR3 coding DNA: TGTGCCAGCAGGATTAGCTACAGCTCTGGAAACACCATATATTTT. It translates to CASRISYSSGNTIYF.

The chain joins TRBV6-5 to TRBJ2-2, with unresolved D. In germline, CDR1 is MNHEY, CDR2 SVGAGI. The V end was cut by 0 bases, the J end by 2 bases, with 7 bases between. The CDR3 spans 15 residues. CDR3 loop: CASSYSRQNTGELFF. Here the CDR3 DNA reads TGTGCCAGCAGTTACTCGAGACAAAACACCGGGGAGCTGTTTTTT.

The chain combines TRBV10-3 with TRBJ2-3; 7 bases line up with TRBD2. The CDR3 runs to 15 residues. Germline CDR1 reads ENHRY; CDR2 reads SYGVKD. The V gene end was trimmed by 5 bases and the J gene end by 1 base; junction bases not matched to a gene: 6. CDR3: CAISWGGDRTDTQYF. The CDR3 DNA reads TGTGCCATCAGTTGGGGGGGGGACCGCACAGATACGCAGTATTTT.

This chain links TRBV28 with TRBJ1-4; D is uncertain. CDR1 and CDR2 from the germline V gene are MDHEN and SYDVKM. The ends were cut back, 7 bases at V and 6 bases at J, with 21 bases in the middle. The CDR3 is 16 amino acids. CDR3 region: CASKSPGRSKDEKLFF. CDR3 nucleotides: TGTGCCAGCAAATCACCAGGTCGGTCAAAGGATGAAAAACTGTTTTTT.

The chain employs TRBV6-5 and TRBJ1-2; a weak D match, TRBD1 (5 bases). Trimming left V 2 bases short and J 3 bases short, with 16 bases between. Germline CDR1 reads MNHEY; CDR2 reads SVGAGI. This CDR3 is 16 amino acids long. CDR3 DNA sequence: TGTGCCAGCAGTTACCGTCTGGGGGAGGGTCACTATGGCTACACCTTC. This gives the protein CASSYRLGEGHYGYTF.

The V call is TRBV6-4, the J call TRBJ1-2; 7 nucleotides agree with TRBD1. Germline V gene data show CDR1 as MRHNA and CDR2 as SNTAGT. This CDR3 region has 14 residues. Trimming at V came to 6 bases and at J to 5 bases, leaving 9 bases not matched to a gene. CDR3 nucleotides: TGTGCCAGCAGCAGTCAACAGGGGACGTATGGCTACACCTTC. Translating it yields CASSSQQGTYGYTF.

V is TRBV5-1 and J is TRBJ1-5; unclear D gene. V lost 5 bases, J lost 0 bases, and 9 bases lay in between. This CDR3 comprises 14 residues. CDR1 and CDR2 (germline): SGHRS, YFSETQ. CDR3 nucleotides: TGCGCCAGCAGTCCCCGGATTAGCAATCAGCCCCAGCATTTT. Translating it yields CASSPRISNQPQHF.

The chain has TRBV29-1 and TRBJ1-1; 8 bases are shared with TRBD1. Trimming took 6 bases from V and 4 from J; bases not matched to a gene: 7. From germline, CDR1 is SQVTM and CDR2 ANQGSEA. The CDR3 runs 13 residues. This CDR3 reads CSVFQGAGTEAFF. The CDR3 bases are TGCAGCGTCTTTCAGGGGGCAGGCACTGAAGCTTTCTTT.